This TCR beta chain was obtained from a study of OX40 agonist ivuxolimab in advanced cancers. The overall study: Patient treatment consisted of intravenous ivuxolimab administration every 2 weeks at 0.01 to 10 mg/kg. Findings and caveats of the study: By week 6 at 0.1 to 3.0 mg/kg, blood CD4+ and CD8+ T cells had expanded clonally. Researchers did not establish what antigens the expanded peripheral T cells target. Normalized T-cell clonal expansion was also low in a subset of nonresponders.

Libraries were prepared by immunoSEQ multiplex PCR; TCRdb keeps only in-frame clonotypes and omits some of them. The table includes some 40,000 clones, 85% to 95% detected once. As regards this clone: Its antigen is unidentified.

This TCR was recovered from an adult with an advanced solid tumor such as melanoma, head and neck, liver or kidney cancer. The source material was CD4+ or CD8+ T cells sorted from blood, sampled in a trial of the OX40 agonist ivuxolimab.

CDR3 bases: TGTGCCAGTAGTATAACTGGGTCCCCCCCCGACTCCTACGAGCAGTACTTC. This sequence encodes CASSITGSPPDSYEQYF. This chain connects TRBV19 to TRBJ2-7; D is ambiguous. V gave up 2 bases and J gave up 0 bases, with 17 bases separating them. CDR1 and CDR2 (germline): LNHDA, SQIVND (reference sequence). This CDR3 comprises 17 residues.